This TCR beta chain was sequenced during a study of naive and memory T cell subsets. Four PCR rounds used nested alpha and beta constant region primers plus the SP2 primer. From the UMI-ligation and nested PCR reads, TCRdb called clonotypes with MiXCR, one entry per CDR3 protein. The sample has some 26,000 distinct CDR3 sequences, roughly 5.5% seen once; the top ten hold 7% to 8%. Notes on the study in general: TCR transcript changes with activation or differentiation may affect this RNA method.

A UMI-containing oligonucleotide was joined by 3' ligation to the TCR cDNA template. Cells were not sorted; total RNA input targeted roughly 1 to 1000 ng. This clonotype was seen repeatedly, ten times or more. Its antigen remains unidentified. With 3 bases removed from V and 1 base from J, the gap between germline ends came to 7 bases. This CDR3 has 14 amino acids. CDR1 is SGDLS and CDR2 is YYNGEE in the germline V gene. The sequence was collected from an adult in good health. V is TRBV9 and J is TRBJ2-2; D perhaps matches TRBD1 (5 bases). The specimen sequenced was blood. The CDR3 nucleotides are TGTGCCAGCAGCGCGACAGTGAACACCGGGGAGCTGTTTTTT. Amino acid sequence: CASSATVNTGELFF.